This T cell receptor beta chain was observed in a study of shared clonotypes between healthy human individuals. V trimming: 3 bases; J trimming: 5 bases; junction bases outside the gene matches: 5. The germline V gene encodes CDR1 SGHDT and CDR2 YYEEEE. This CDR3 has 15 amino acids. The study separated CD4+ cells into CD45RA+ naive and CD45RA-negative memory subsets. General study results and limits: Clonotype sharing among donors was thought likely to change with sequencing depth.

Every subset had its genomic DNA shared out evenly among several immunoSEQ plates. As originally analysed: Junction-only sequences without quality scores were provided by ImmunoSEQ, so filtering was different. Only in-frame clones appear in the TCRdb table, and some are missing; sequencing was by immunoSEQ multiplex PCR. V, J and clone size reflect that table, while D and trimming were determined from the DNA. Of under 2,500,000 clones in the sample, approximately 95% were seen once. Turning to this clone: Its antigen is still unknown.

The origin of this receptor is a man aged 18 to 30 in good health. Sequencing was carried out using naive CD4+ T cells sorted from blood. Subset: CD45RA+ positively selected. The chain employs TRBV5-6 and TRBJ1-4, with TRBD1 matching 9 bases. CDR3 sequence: CASSSTGGPNEKLFF. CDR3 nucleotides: TGTGCCAGCAGCTCTACAGGGGGCCCCAATGAAAAACTGTTTTTT.